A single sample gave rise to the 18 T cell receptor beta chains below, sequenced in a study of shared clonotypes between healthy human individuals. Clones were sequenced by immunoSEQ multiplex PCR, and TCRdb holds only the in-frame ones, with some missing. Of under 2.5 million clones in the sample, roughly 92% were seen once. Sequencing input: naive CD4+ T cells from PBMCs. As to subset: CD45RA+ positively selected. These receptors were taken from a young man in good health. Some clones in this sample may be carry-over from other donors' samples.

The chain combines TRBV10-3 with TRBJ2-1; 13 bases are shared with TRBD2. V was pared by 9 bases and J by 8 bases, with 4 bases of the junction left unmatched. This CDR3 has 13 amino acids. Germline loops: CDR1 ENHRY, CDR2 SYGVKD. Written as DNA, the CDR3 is TGTGCCATAGGACTAGCGGGAGCCCATGAGCAGTTCTTC. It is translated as CAIGLAGAHEQFF.

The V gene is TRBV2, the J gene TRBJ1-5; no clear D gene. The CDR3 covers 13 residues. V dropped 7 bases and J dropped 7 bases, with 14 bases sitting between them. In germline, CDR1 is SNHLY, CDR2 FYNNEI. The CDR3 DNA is TGTGCCAGCAATAGCATCGTAGGGCAGCCCCAGCATTTT. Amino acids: CASNSIVGQPQHF. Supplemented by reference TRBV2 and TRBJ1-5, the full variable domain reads EPEVTQTPSHQVTQMGQEVILRCVPISNHLYFYWYRQILGQKVEFLVSFYNNEISEKSEIFDDQFSVERPDGSNFTLKIRSTKLEDSAMYFCASNSIVGQPQHFGDGTRLSIL.

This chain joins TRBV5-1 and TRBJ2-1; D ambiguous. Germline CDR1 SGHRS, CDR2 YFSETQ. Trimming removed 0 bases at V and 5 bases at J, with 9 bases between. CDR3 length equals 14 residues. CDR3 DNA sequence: TGCGCCAGCAGCTTGGAAGCGCCGGACAATGAGCAGTTCTTC. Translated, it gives CASSLEAPDNEQFF.

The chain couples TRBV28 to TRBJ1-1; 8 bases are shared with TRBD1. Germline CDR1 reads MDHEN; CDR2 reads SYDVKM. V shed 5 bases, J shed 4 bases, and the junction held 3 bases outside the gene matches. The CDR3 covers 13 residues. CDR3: CASSNRGITEAFF. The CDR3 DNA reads TGTGCCAGCAGTAACAGGGGGATCACTGAAGCTTTCTTT.

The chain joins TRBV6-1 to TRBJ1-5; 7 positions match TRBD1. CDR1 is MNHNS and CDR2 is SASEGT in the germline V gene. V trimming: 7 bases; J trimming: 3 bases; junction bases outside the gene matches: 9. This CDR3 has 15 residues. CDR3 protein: CASKPRQGANQPQHF. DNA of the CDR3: TGTGCCAGCAAACCGAGACAGGGAGCCAATCAGCCCCAGCATTTT.

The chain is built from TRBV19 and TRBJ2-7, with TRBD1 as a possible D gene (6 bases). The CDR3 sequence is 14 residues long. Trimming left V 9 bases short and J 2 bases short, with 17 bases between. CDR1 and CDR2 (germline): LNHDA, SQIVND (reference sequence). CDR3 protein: CARIAPGHPYEQYF. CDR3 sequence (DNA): TGTGCCAGAATCGCGCCGGGACATCCCTACGAGCAGTACTTC.

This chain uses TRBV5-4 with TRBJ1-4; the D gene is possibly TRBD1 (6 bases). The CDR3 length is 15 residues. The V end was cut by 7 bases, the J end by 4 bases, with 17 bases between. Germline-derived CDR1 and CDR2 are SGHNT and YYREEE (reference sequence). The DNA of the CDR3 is TGTGCCAGCTGCTCGGGGGCTCTCTGTAATGAAAAACTGTTTTTT. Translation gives CASCSGALCNEKLFF.

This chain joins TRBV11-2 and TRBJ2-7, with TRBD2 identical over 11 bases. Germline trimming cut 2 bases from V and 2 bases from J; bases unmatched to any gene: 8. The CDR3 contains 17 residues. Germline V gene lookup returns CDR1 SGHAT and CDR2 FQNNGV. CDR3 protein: CASSLTSGSRAPYEQYF. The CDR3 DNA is TGTGCCAGCAGCTTAACTAGCGGGAGTAGGGCTCCCTACGAGCAGTACTTC.

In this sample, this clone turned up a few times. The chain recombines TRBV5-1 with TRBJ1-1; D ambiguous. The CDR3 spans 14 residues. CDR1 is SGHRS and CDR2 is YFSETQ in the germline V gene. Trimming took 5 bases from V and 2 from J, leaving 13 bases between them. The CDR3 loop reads CASSFELPNTEAFF. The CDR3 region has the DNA TGCGCCAGCAGTTTTGAGCTGCCCAACACTGAAGCTTTCTTT. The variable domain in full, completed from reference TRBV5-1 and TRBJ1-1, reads KAGVTQTPRYLIKTRGQQVTLSCSPISGHRSVSWYQQTPGQGLQFLFEYFSETQRNKGNFPGRFSGRQFSNSRSEMNVSTLELGDSALYLCASSFELPNTEAFFGQGTRLTVV.

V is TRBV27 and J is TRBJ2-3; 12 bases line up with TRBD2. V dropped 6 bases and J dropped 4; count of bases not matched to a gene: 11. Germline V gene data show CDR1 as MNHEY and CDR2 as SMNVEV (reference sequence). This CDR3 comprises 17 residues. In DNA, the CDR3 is TGTGCCAGCAGGCTCAGGACTAGCGGGATTACAGCAGATACGCAGTATTTT. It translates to CASRLRTSGITADTQYF.

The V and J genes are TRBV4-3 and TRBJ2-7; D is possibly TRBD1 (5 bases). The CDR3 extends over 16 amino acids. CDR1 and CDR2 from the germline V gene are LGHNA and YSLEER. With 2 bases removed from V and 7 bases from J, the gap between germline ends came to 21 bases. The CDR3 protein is CASSQSILTGAREQYF. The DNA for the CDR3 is TGCGCCAGCAGCCAATCGATTTTGACTGGGGCTCGGGAGCAGTACTTC.

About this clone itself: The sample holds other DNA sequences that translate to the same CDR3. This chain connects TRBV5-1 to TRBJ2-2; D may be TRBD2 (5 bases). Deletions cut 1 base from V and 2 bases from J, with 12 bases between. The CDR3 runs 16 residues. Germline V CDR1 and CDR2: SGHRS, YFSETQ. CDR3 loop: CASSLLAGDNTGELFF. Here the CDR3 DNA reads TGCGCCAGCAGCTTGCTGGCCGGGGATAACACCGGGGAGCTGTTTTTT.

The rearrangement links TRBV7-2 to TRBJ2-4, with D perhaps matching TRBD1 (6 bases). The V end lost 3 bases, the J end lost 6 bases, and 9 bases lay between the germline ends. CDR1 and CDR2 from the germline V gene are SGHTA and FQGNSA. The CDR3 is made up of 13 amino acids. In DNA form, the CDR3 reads TGTGCCAGCAGCTTGGACAGCCGAAACATTCAGTACTTC. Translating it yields CASSLDSRNIQYF.

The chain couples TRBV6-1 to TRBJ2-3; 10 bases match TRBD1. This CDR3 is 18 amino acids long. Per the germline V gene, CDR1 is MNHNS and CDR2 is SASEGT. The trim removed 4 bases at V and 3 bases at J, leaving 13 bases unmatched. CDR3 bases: TGTGCCAGCAGTGGCCGGGACAGGGGAAGGGGTAGTACAGATACGCAGTATTTT. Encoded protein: CASSGRDRGRGSTDTQYF.

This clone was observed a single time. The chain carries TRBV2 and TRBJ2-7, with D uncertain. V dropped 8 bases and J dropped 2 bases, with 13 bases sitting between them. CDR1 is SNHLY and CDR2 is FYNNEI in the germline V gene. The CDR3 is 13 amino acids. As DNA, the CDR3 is TGTGCCAGCGGTGGTTCAGTAGCCTACGAGCAGTACTTC. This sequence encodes CASGGSVAYEQYF.

For the CDR3, the DNA is TGTGCCAGCAGCCTTTACAGTCGCTCTGGGGCCAACGTCCTGACTTTC. It encodes CASSLYSRSGANVLTF. This chain joins TRBV9 and TRBJ2-6; D uncertain. The germline CDR1 and CDR2 sequences are SGDLS and YYNGEE. This CDR3 contains 16 residues. V lost 4 bases, J lost 0 bases, and 11 bases lay in between.

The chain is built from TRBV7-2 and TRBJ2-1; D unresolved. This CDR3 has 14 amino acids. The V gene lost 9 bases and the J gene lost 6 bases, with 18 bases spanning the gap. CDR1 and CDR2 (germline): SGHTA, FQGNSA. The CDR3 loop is CASLGSHSRNEQFF. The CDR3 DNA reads TGTGCCAGTCTGGGATCCCACTCTCGCAATGAGCAGTTCTTC.

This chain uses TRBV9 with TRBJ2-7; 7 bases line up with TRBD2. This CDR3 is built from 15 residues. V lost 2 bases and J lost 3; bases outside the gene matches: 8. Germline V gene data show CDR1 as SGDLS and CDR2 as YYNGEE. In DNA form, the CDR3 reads TGTGCCAGCAGCGTCGGGGAGGGACGAATCTACGAGCAGTACTTC. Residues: CASSVGEGRIYEQYF.